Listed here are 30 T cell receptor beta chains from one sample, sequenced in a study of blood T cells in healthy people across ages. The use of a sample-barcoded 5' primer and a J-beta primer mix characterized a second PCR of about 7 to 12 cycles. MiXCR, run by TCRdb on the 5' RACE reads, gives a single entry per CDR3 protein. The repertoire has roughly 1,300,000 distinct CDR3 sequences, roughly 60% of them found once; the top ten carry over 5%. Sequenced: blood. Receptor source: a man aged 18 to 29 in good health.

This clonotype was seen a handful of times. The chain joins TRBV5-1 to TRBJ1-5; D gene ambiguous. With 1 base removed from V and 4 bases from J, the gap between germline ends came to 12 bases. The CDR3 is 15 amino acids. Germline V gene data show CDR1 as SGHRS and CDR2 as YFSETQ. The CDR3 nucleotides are TGCGCCAGCAGCTTGTCCGTGGGCGGTAATCAGCCCCAGCATTTT. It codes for CASSLSVGGNQPQHF.

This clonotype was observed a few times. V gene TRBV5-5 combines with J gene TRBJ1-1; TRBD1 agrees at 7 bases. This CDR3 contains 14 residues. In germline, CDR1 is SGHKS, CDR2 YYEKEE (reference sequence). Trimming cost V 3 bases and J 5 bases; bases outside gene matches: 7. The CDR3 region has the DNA TGTGCCAGCAGCTCTACCGGGACAGAGACTGAAGCTTTCTTT. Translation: CASSSTGTETEAFF.

The CDR3 reads CATSREDRSGWDNQPQHF. In DNA, the CDR3 is TGTGCCACCAGCAGAGAAGACAGGTCGGGGTGGGACAATCAGCCCCAGCATTTT. This sequence joins TRBV15 and TRBJ1-5; weak D call: TRBD1 (6 bases). CDR3 length: 18 amino acids. Trimming stripped 0 bases from V and 3 bases from J, with 18 bases between. Germline V gene data show CDR1 as LNHNV and CDR2 as YYDKDF (reference sequence).

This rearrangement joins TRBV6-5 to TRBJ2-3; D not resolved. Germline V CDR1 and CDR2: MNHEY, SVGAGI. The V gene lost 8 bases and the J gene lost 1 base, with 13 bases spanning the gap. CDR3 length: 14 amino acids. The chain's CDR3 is CASYGAVGTDTQYF. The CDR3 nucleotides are TGTGCCAGCTATGGCGCGGTCGGCACAGATACGCAGTATTTT.

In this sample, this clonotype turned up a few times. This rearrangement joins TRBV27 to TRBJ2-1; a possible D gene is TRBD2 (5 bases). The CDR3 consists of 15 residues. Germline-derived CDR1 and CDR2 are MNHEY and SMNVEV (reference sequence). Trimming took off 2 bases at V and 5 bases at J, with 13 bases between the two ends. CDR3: CASSLRAARDNEQFF. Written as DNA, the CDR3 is TGTGCCAGCAGTTTAAGAGCGGCCCGGGACAATGAGCAGTTCTTC.

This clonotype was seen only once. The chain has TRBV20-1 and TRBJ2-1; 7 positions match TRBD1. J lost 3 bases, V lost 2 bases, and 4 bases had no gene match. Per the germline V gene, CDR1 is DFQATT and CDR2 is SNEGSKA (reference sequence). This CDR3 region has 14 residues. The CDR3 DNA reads TGCAGTGCTAGAAGACAGGGAGACTACAATGAGCAGTTCTTC. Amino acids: CSARRQGDYNEQFF.

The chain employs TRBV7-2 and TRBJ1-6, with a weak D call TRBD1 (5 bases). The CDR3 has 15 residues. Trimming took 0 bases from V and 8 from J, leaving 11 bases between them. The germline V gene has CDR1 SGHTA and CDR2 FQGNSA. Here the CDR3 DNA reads TGTGCCAGCAGCTTAGCCTCGGGGACCTATTCACCCCTCCACTTT. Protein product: CASSLASGTYSPLHF.

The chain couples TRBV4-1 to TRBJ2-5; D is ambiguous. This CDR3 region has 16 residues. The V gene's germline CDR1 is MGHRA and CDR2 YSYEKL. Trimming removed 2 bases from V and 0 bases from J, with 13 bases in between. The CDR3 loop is CASSQLGKRYQETQYF. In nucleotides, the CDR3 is TGCGCCAGCAGCCAATTGGGGAAAAGGTACCAAGAGACCCAGTACTTC.

CDR3 bases: TGTGCCAGCAGTACCGTAGCGGGGGGGGTCTCCTACGAGCAGTACTTC. Translated, it gives CASSTVAGGVSYEQYF. This chain uses TRBV7-2 with TRBJ2-7, with TRBD2 matching over 11 bases. V shed 6 bases and J 0 bases; nucleotides not matched to a gene: 7. CDR3 size: 16 residues. Germline V gene sequence: CDR1 SGHTA, CDR2 FQGNSA.

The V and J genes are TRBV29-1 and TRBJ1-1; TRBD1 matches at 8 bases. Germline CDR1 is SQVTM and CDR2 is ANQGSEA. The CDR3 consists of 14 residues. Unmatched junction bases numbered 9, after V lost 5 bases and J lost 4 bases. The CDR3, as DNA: TGCAGCGTTATCCCACCTACAGGGGGCACTGAAGCTTTCTTT. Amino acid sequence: CSVIPPTGGTEAFF.

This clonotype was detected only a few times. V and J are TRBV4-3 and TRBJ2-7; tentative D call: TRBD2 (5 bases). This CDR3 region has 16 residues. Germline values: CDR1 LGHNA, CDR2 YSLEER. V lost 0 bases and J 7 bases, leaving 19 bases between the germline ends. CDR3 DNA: TGCGCCAGCAGCCAAGATCTTACCCCGCCAACGGGGGAGCAGTACTTC. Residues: CASSQDLTPPTGEQYF.

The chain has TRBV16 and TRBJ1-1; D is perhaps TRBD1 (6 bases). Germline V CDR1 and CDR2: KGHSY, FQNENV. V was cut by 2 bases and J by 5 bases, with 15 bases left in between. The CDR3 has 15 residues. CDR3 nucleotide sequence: TGTGCCAGCAGCCAACCACCCTCGGGGGCGACTGAAGCTTTCTTT. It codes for CASSQPPSGATEAFF.

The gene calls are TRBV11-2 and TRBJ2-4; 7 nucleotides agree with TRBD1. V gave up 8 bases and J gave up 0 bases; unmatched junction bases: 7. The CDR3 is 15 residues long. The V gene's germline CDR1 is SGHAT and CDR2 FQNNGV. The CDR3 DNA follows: TGTGCCAGCTTAGAAACAGGGGAAGCCAAAAACATTCAGTACTTC. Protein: CASLETGEAKNIQYF. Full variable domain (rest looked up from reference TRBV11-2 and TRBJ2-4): EAGVAQSPRYKIIEKRQSVAFWCNPISGHATLYWYQQILGQGPKLLIQFQNNGVVDDSQLPKDRFSAERLKGVDSTLKIQPAKLEDSAVYLCASLETGEAKNIQYFGAGTRLSVL.

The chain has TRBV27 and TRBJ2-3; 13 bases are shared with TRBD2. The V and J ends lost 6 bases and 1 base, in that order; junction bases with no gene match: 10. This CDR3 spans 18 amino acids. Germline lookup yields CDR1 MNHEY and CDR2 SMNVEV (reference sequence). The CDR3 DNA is TGTGCCAGCAGGACTAGCGGGGGGCCTCGTCAAGGCACAGATACGCAGTATTTT. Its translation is CASRTSGGPRQGTDTQYF.

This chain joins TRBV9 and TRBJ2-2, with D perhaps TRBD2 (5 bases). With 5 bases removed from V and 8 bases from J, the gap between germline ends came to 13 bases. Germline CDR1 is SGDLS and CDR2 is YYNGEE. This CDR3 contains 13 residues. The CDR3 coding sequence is TGTGCCAGCAGTCAATTACGGGGAGGGGAGCTGTTTTTT. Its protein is CASSQLRGGELFF. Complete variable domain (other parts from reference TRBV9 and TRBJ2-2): DSGVTQTPKHLITATGQRVTLRCSPRSGDLSVYWYQQSLDQGLQFLIQYYNGEERAKGNILERFSAQQFPDLHSELNLSSLELGDSALYFCASSQLRGGELFFGEGSRLTVL.

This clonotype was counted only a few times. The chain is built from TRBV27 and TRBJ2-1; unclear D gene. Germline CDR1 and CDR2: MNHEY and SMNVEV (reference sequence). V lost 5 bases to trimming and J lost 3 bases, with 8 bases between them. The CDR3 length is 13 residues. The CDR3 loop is CASSPSYYNEQFF. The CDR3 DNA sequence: TGTGCCAGCAGTCCATCTTACTACAATGAGCAGTTCTTC.

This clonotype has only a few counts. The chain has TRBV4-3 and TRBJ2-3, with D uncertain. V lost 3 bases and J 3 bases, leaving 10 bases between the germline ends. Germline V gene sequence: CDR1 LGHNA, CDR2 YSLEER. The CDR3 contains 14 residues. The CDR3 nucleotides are TGCGCCAGCAGCCAGAGACCTCGAACAGATACGCAGTATTTT. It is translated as CASSQRPRTDTQYF.

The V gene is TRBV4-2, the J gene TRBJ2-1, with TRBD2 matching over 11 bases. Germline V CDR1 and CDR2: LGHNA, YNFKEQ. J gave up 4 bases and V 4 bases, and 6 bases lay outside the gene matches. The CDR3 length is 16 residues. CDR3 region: CASSRQTSGAYNEQFF. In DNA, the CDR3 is TGTGCCAGCAGCCGCCAGACTAGCGGGGCATACAATGAGCAGTTCTTC.

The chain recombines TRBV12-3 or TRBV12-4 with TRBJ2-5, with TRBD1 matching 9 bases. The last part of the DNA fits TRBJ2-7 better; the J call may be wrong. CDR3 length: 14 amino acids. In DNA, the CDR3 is TGTGCCAGCAGACCCGGGACAGGGTGGGACGAGCAGTACTTC. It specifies CASRPGTGWDEQYF.

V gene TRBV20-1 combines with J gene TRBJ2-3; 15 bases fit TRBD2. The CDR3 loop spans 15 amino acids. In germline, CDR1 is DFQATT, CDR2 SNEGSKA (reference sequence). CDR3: CSAGLAGGSTDTQYF. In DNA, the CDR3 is TGCAGCGCCGGACTAGCGGGGGGGAGCACAGATACGCAGTATTTT.

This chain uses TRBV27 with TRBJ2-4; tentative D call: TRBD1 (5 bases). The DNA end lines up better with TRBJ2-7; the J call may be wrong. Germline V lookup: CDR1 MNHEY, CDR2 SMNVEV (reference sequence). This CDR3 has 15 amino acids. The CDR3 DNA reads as TGTGCCAGCAGTTTAGGGCCAAGCAACAGGTACGAGCAGTACTTC. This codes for CASSLGPSNRYEQYF.

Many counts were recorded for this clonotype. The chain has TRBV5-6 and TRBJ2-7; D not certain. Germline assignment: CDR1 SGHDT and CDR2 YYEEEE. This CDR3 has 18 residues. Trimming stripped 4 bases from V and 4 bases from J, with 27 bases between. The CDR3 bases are TGTGCCAGCAGCGGAAACCCCCTGGGAATTTGGAATGGGTACGAGCAGTACTTC. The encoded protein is CASSGNPLGIWNGYEQYF.

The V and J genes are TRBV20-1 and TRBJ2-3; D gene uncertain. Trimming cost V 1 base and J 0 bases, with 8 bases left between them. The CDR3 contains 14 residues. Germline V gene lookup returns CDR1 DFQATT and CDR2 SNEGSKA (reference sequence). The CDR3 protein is CSARGLVSTDTQYF. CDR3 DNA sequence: TGCAGTGCTAGAGGCTTGGTTAGCACAGATACGCAGTATTTT.

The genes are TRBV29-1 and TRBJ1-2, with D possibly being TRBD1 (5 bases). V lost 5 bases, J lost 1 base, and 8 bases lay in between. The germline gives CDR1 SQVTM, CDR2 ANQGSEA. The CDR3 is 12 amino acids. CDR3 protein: CSVRGVNYGYTF. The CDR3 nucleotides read TGCAGCGTTCGGGGGGTTAACTATGGCTACACCTTC.

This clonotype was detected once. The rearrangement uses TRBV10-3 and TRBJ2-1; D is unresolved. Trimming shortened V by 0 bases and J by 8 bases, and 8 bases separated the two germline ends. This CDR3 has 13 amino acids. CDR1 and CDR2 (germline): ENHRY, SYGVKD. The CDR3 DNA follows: TGTGCCATCAGTGAGTCAAGAAGCCATGAGCAGTTCTTC. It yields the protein CAISESRSHEQFF.

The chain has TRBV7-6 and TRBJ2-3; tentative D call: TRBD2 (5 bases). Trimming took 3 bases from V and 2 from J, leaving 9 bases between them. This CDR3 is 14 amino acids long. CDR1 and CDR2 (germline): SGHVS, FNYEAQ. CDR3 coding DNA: TGTGCCAGCAGCTTGAGGAGGAACACAGATACGCAGTATTTT. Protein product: CASSLRRNTDTQYF.

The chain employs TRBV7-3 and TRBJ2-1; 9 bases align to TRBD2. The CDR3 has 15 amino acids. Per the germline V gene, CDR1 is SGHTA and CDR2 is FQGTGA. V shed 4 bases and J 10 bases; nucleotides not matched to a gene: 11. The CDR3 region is CASSSIAGERGEQFF. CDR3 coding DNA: TGTGCCAGCAGCTCTATAGCGGGGGAAAGGGGGGAGCAGTTCTTC.

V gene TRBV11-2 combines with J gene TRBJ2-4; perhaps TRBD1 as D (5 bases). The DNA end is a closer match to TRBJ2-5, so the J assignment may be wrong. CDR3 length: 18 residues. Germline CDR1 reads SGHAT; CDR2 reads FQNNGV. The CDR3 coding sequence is TGTGCCAGCAGCTTAGTTCCTTTTTTACAGGTCAGGGAAGAGACCCAGTACTTC. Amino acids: CASSLVPFLQVREETQYF.

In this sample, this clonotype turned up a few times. The CDR3 sequence is CSVAPRQVYGYTF. In DNA form, the CDR3 reads TGCAGCGTTGCCCCCCGACAGGTCTATGGCTACACCTTC. The J gene is TRBJ1-2, the V gene TRBV29-1, with D possibly TRBD1 on 6 matching bases. The CDR3 runs to 13 residues. V lost 4 bases and J lost 4, with 13 bases in between. Germline V gene data show CDR1 as SQVTM and CDR2 as ANQGSEA.

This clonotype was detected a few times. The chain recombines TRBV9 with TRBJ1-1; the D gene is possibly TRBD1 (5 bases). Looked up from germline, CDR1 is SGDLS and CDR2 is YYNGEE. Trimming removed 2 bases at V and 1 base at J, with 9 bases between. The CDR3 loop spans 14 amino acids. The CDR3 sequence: CASSVYGGNTEAFF. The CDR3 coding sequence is TGTGCCAGCAGCGTGTACGGGGGGAACACTGAAGCTTTCTTT.